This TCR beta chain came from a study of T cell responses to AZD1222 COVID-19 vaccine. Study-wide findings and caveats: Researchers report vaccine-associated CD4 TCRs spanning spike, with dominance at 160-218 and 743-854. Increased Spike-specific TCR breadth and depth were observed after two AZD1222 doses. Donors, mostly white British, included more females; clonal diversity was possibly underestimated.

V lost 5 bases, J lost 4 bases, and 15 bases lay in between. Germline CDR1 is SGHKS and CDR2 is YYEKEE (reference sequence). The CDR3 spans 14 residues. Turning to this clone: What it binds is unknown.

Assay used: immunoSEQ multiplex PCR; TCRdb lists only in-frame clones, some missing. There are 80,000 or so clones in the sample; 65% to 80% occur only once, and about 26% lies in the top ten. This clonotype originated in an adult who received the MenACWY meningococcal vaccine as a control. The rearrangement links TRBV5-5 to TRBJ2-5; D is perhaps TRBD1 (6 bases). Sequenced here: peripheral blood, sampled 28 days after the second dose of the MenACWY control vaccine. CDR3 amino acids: CASSLQGQRETQYF. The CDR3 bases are TGTGCCAGCAGTTTGCAGGGGCAGAGAGAGACCCAGTACTTC. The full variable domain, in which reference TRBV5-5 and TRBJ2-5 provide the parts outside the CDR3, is DAGVTQSPTHLIKTRGQQVTLRCSPISGHKSVSWYQQVLGQGPQFIFQYYEKEERGRGNFPDRFSARQFPNYSSELNVNALLLGDSALYLCASSLQGQRETQYFGPGTRLLVL.